This TCR beta chain was recovered during a study of blood T cells in healthy people across ages (dated by TCRdb to about 2015). Regarding the complete study: In model experiments, template switching captured roughly one uniquely barcoded TCR beta cDNA molecule for every two T cells. Using the same blood draw, the study looked at two additional independent replicas of 1 million unique cDNA reads for two donors, one aged 18 to 29 and the other aged 80 or older. To track age-related changes in TCR beta repertoire diversity, the study relied on deep sequencing normalized with unique cDNA molecular identifiers. Four age groups were formed from the donors: young (average approximately 15 years), middle-aged (around 37), aged (roughly 56) and long-lived (82). Donors of different ages were randomly distributed across sequencing lanes to avoid experimental bias.

Systemically healthy Caucasian individuals from Russia, 35 to 50 in total and aged about 6 to 100 years, were included as donors. Approximately 9.3 milliliters of peripheral blood were collected from each donor into EDTA-treated Vacutainer tubes. Ficoll-Paque density-gradient centrifugation was used to isolate PBMCs, with at least 7 million per sample. Trizol reagent was used to extract total RNA from PBMCs, with at least 5.5 micrograms per sample. For every donor, an aliquot of PBMCs went through flow cytometry to measure the percentages of naive CD45RAhigh/CD27high T cells. The investigation overall reported the following: Because the CMV infection status of the donors was unknown, age-related changes in expanded clonotypes may potentially have been confounded. Total diversity estimates from one million sequenced T cells were considered lower bounds and underestimates. Observed TCR beta diversity per million T cells fell roughly linearly with age, and a significant reduction was already apparent by age roughly 41. Compared with the aged group, more naive CD4+ T cells, fewer expanded clones and increased TCR diversity were shown by the long-lived group, suggesting age selection. Since profiling was done on bulk unsorted PBMCs, naive and antigen-experienced compartments could not be conclusively compared. There was a strong correlation between observed TCR beta diversity and the percentage of naive T cells measured by flow cytometry.

From a lookup of the germline V gene, CDR1 and CDR2 are SGHTA and FQGNSA. Germline trimming: 4 bases from V, 6 bases from J; junction bases outside gene matches: 12. Taken from cysteine to phenylalanine, the CDR3 has 16 residues. Just the 48-base CDR3 DNA is kept, in frame starting at base 1. Receptor amplification or capture employed 5' RACE. Sequencing was carried out with an Illumina HiSeq 2500. A second roughly 6 to 11 cycle PCR used a sample-barcoded 5' primer and a J-beta primer mix. A unique molecular identifier was introduced onto each TCR beta cDNA molecule by a template-switch 5' adaptor carrying 12 random nucleotides. Each sample yielded at least 3 million CDR3-containing paired-end reads. The Mint cDNA synthesis kit, primed by a TRBC-specific oligonucleotide, was used to synthesize first-strand cDNA from all RNA. After uracil-DNA glycosylase treatment, a first 18-cycle PCR used universal primers M1SS and BC2_uni_R on all cDNA. As for the authors' bioinformatics: For normalization, 1 million high-quality reads, each with a distinct molecular identifier, were randomly selected from each sample. Reads with shared molecular identifiers were discarded instead of being binned into consensus sequences. MiTCR, set to a Q25 quality threshold and the strictest error-elimination algorithm, was used for CDR3 identification, clonotype clustering and error correction. A nonparametric unseen species model using Euler transformation provided a lower-bound estimate of total TCR beta diversity. TCRdb ran its own pipeline on the public reads, namely fastp trimming at Q25 and MiXCR clone calling, and kept in-frame beta chains. Each CDR3 protein appears once, grouped with its most common genes and DNA. TCRdb's processing, not the study's, gives the V and J calls here. A total of 650,000 to 1,000,000 distinct CDR3 sequences appear in this sample, about 34% of them only once. Around 13% of the sample is in the top ten clones.

To note about this clonotype: Its antigen specificity is not known. No much larger clone is present one base from it, and per-base qualities are unavailable.

The material sequenced was blood. The V gene is TRBV7-2 and the J gene is TRBJ1-5, with 7 central nucleotides matching TRBD1. This TCR derives from a man younger than 30 in good health. CDR3 region: CASSSEGGQGVQPQHF. The sequenced DNA is TGTGCCAGCAGCTCCGAGGGAGGGCAGGGGGTTCAGCCCCAGCATTTT. The full variable domain, completed from the reference TRBV7-2 and TRBJ1-5 proteins outside the CDR3, reads GAGVSQSPSNKVTEKGKDVELRCDPISGHTALYWYRQSLGQGLEFLIYFQGNSAPDKSGLPSDRFSAERTGGSVSTLTIQRTQQEDSAVYLCASSSEGGQGVQPQHFGDGTRLSIL.